This entry describes one T cell receptor beta chain. Its antigen is undetermined. At baseline, cycle 4 day 1, and cycle 7 day 1, blood was sampled. These data belong to a study of OX40 agonist ivuxolimab in advanced cancers. Study information: At 75% to 90% male, the cohort had a mean age of 60 years, ranging from roughly 20 to 85. Whole-study findings and limits: Expanded clones tended on average to be more numerous among CD8+ T cells than CD4+.

Here immunoSEQ multiplex PCR was the method, and the copy in TCRdb shows in-frame clones only, minus some. The data contain some 45,000 clones, about 86% of them seen just once; the ten biggest clones take up less than 25%. The sequence derives from an adult with an advanced solid tumor such as melanoma, head and neck, liver or kidney cancer. Sequenced here: CD4+ or CD8+ T cells sorted from blood, sampled in a trial of the OX40 agonist ivuxolimab.

The CDR3 coding sequence is TGTGCCAGCAGCTTAAACACACGGGGGAACACCGGGGAGCTGTTTTTT. Residues: CASSLNTRGNTGELFF. The chain recombines TRBV11-2 with TRBJ2-2; D possibly corresponds to TRBD2 (5 bases). This CDR3 region has 16 residues. Germline assignment: CDR1 SGHAT and CDR2 FQNNGV. Between the trimmed V and J ends, which lost 2 bases and 1 base, there was a span of 11 bases.